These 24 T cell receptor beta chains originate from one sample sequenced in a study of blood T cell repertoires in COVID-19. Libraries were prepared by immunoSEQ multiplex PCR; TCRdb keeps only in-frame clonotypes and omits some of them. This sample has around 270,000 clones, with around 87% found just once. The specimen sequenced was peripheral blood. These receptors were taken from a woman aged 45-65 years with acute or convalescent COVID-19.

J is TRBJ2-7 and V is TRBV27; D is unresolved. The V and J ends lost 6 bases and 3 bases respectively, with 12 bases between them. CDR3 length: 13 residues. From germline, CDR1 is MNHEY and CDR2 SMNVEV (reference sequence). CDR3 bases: TGTGCCAGCAGGCCCGGTGGTGTCTACGAGCAGTACTTC. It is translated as CASRPGGVYEQYF.

CDR3 nucleotide sequence: TGCGCCAGCAGCTTGGACGGACAGACTGAAGCTTTCTTT. It encodes CASSLDGQTEAFF. The chain links TRBV5-1 to TRBJ1-1, with a tentative D call TRBD1 (6 bases). Germline V gives CDR1 SGHRS, CDR2 YFSETQ. CDR3 length: 13 residues. Between the trimmed V and J ends, which lost 0 bases and 5 bases, there was a span of 8 bases.

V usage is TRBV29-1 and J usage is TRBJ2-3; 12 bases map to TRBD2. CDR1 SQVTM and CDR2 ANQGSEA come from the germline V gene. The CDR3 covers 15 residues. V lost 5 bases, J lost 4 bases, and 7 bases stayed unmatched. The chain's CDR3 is CSVPPSGRVADTQYF. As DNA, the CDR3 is TGCAGCGTTCCTCCTAGCGGGAGGGTGGCAGATACGCAGTATTTT.

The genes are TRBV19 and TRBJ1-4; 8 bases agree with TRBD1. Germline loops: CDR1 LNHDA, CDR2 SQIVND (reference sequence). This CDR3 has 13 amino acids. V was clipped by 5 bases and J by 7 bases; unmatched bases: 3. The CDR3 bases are TGTGCCAGTAGTGACAGGGGACGTGAAAAACTGTTTTTT. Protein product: CASSDRGREKLFF.

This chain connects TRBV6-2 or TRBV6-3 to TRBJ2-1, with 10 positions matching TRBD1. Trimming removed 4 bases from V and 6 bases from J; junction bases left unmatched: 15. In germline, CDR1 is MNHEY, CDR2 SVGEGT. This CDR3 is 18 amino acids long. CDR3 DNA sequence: TGTGCCAGCAGTTTCCAGGCTATCCGGACAGGGGGACGCAATGAGCAGTTCTTC. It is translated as CASSFQAIRTGGRNEQFF.

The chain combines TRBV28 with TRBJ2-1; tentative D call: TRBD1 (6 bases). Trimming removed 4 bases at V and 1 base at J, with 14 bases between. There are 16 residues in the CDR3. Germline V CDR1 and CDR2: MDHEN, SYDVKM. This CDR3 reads CASSSVLQGSYNEQFF. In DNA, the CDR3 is TGTGCCAGCAGTTCAGTCCTACAGGGTTCCTACAATGAGCAGTTCTTC.

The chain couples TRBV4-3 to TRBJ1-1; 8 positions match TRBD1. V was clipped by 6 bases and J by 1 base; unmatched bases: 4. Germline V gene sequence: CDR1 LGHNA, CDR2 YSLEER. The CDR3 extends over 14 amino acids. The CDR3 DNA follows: TGCGCCAGCAGGGACAGGGCCCGGAACACTGAAGCTTTCTTT. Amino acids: CASRDRARNTEAFF.

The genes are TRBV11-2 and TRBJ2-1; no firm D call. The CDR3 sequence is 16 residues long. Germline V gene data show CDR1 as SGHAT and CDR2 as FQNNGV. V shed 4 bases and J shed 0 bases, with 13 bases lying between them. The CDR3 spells CASSSVISFSYNEQFF. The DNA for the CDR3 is TGTGCCAGCAGCTCGGTGATCTCCTTCTCCTACAATGAGCAGTTCTTC.

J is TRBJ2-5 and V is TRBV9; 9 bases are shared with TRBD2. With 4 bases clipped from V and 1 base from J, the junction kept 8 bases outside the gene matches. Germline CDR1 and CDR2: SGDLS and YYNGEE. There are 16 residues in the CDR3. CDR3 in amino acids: CASSFRLAETQETQYF. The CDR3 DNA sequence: TGTGCCAGCAGCTTTCGACTAGCGGAGACCCAAGAGACCCAGTACTTC. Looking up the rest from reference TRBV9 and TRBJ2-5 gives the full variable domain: DSGVTQTPKHLITATGQRVTLRCSPRSGDLSVYWYQQSLDQGLQFLIQYYNGEERAKGNILERFSAQQFPDLHSELNLSSLELGDSALYFCASSFRLAETQETQYFGPGTRLLVL.

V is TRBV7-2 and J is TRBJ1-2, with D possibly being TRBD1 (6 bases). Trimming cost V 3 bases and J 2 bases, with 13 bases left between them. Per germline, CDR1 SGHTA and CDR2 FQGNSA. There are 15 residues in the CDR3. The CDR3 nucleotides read TGTGCCAGCAGCTTGTACAGGGATTCAAACTATGGCTACACCTTC. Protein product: CASSLYRDSNYGYTF.

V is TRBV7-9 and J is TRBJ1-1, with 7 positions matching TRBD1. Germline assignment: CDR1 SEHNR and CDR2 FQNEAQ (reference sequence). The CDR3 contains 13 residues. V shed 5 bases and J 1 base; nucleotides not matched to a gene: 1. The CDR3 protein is CASSRTGNTEAFF. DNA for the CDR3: TGTGCCAGCAGCCGGACAGGGAACACTGAAGCTTTCTTT.

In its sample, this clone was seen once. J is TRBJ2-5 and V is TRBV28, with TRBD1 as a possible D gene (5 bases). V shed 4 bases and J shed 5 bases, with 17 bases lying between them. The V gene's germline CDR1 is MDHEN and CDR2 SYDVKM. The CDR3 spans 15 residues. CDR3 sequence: CASSSTQGRGETQYF. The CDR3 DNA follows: TGTGCCAGCAGTTCCACGCAGGGTAGGGGTGAGACCCAGTACTTC.

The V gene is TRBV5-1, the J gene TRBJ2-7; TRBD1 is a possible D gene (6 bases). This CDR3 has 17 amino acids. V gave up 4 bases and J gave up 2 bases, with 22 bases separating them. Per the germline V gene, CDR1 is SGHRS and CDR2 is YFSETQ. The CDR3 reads CASSPRRVGASTYEQYF. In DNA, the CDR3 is TGCGCCAGCAGCCCCCGGCGGGTGGGGGCTTCGACCTACGAGCAGTACTTC.

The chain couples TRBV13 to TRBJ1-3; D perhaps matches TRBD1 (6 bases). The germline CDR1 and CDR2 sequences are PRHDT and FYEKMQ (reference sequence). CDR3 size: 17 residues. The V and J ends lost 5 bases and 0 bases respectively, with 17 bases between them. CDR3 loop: CASSPASTGFSGNTIYF. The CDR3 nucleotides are TGTGCCAGCAGCCCCGCTAGTACAGGGTTCTCTGGAAACACCATATATTTT.

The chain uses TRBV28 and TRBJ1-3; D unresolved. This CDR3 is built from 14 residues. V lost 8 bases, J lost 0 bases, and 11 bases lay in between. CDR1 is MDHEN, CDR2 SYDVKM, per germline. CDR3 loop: CASLPGSSGNTIYF. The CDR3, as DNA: TGTGCCAGCTTACCAGGCAGCTCTGGAAACACCATATATTTT.

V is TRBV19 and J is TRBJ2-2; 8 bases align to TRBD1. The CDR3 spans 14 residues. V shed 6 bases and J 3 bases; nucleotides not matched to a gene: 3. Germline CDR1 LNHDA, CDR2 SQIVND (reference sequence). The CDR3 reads CASRPQGDTGELFF. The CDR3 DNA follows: TGTGCCAGTAGACCACAGGGGGACACCGGGGAGCTGTTTTTT.

This CDR3 is CASSPATVYPEQFF. CDR3 in DNA: TGTGCCAGCAGCCCCGCTACCGTATATCCTGAGCAGTTCTTC. The rearrangement links TRBV5-8 to TRBJ2-1; D remains ambiguous. CDR3 length: 14 residues. The V end lost 4 bases, the J end lost 9 bases, and 17 bases lay between the germline ends. Per germline, CDR1 SGHTS and CDR2 YDEGEE.

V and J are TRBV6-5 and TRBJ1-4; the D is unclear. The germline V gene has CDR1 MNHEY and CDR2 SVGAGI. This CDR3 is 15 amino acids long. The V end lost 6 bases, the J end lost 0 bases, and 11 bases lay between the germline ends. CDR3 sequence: CASRKADATNEKLFF. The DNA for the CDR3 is TGTGCCAGCAGGAAAGCGGACGCAACTAATGAAAAACTGTTTTTT.

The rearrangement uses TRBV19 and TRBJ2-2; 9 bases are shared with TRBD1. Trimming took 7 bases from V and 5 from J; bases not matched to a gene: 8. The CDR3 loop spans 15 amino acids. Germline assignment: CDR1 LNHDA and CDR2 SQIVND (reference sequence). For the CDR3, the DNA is TGTGCCAGTAAAGGGGGACAGGGTGGAACCGGGGAGCTGTTTTTT. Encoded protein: CASKGGQGGTGELFF.

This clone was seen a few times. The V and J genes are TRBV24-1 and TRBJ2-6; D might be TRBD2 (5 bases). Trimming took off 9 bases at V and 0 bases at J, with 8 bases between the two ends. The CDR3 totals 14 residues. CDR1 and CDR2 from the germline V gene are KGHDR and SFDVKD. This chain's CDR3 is CATGGSSGANVLTF. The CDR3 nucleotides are TGTGCCACCGGAGGATCCTCTGGGGCCAACGTCCTGACTTTC.

The CDR3 protein is CAISGALGINTEAFF. For the CDR3, the DNA is TGTGCCATCAGCGGAGCATTAGGCATCAACACTGAAGCTTTCTTT. This sequence joins TRBV10-3 and TRBJ1-1; D not certain. The length of the CDR3 is 15 residues. V dropped 6 bases and J dropped 2 bases, with 16 bases sitting between them. Germline V gives CDR1 ENHRY, CDR2 SYGVKD.

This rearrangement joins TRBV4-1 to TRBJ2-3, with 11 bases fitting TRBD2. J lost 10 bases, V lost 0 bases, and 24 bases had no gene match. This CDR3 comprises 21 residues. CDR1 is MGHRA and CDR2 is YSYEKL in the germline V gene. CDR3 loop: CASSQDRPGLADLAGTVAQYF. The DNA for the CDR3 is TGCGCCAGCAGCCAAGACCGTCCGGGACTAGCGGACCTAGCCGGTACGGTTGCGCAGTATTTT.

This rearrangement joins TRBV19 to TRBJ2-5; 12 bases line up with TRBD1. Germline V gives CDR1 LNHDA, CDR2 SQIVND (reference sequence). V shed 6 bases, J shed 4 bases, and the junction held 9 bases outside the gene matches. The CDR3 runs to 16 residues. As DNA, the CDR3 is TGTGCCAGTAGCAGTCCGGGACAGGGGGCCCGAGAGACCCAGTACTTC. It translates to CASSSPGQGARETQYF.

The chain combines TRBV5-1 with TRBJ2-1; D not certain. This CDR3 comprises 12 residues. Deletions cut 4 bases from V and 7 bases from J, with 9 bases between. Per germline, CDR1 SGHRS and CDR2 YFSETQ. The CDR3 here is CASSRVWNEQFF. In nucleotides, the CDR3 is TGCGCCAGCAGCCGCGTCTGGAATGAGCAGTTCTTC. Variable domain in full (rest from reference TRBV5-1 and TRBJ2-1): KAGVTQTPRYLIKTRGQQVTLSCSPISGHRSVSWYQQTPGQGLQFLFEYFSETQRNKGNFPGRFSGRQFSNSRSEMNVSTLELGDSALYLCASSRVWNEQFFGPGTRLTVL.